One and the same sample provided the 31 T cell receptor beta chains below, sequenced in a study of T-cell memory formation after mild COVID-19. TCRdb reprocessed the 5' RACE reads via MiXCR and lists one record per CDR3 protein. The repertoire consists of a few hundred thousand distinct CDR3 sequences, with 19% occurring once and the leading ten covering 20% to 25%. Sequencing was done on a sample of PBMCs or a T cell subset sorted from them (not recorded which). These receptors were collected from a young man who had mild COVID-19 (a few samples of this study predate the infection). Cell type and time point are not known.

The genes are TRBV27 and TRBJ1-1; no clear D gene. Germline CDR1 MNHEY, CDR2 SMNVEV (reference sequence). The CDR3 length is 14 residues. Trimming removed 6 bases at V and 2 bases at J, with 13 bases between. Here the CDR3 reads CASSLVRGNTEAFF. Written as DNA, the CDR3 is TGTGCCAGCAGCTTAGTACGGGGTAACACTGAAGCTTTCTTT.

The V call is TRBV3-1, the J call TRBJ1-4; D remains ambiguous. The V gene lost 0 bases and the J gene lost 7 bases, with 6 bases spanning the gap. Per the germline V gene, CDR1 is LGHDT and CDR2 is YNNKEL (reference sequence). The CDR3 is made up of 13 amino acids. The CDR3 here is CASSQDGFEKLFF. In DNA form, the CDR3 reads TGTGCCAGCAGCCAAGATGGGTTTGAAAAACTGTTTTTT.

V usage is TRBV15 and J usage is TRBJ2-7; perhaps TRBD2 as D (5 bases). The V and J ends lost 1 base and 2 bases respectively, with 15 bases between them. CDR3 size: 16 residues. Germline lookup yields CDR1 LNHNV and CDR2 YYDKDF (reference sequence). The CDR3 here is CATSRVPSREPYEQYF. The CDR3 DNA reads TGTGCCACCAGCAGAGTCCCCTCTAGGGAGCCCTACGAGCAGTACTTC. Drawing the rest from reference TRBV15 and TRBJ2-7, the complete variable domain is DAMVIQNPRYQVTQFGKPVTLSCSQTLNHNVMYWYQQKSSQAPKLLFHYYDKDFNNEADTPDNFQSRRPNTSFCFLDIRSPGLGDTAMYLCATSRVPSREPYEQYFGPGTRLTVT.

This chain joins TRBV4-1 and TRBJ1-2, with D perhaps TRBD1 (5 bases). V lost 3 bases and J 0 bases, leaving 11 bases between the germline ends. The CDR3 totals 15 residues. CDR1 is MGHRA and CDR2 is YSYEKL in the germline V gene. CDR3 sequence (DNA): TGCGCCAGCAGCCAGCTAGGGGATACTAACTATGGCTACACCTTC. Translated, it gives CASSQLGDTNYGYTF.

The chain employs TRBV4-3 and TRBJ2-2, with TRBD2 as a possible D gene (6 bases). CDR3 length equals 15 residues. Germline V gene lookup returns CDR1 LGHNA and CDR2 YSLEER. Trimming pared 8 bases from V and 8 bases from J, leaving 21 bases between. The CDR3, as DNA: TGCGCCAGCTCCTCAGCGGGCCAGACGGGGGGGGAGCTGTTTTTT. Protein: CASSSAGQTGGELFF.

The CDR3 region has the DNA TGTGCCAGCAGCGGGACAGGGTATAGCAATCAGCCCCAGCATTTT. Encoded protein: CASSGTGYSNQPQHF. This chain connects TRBV12-3 or TRBV12-4 to TRBJ1-5; 9 bases line up with TRBD1. The CDR3 has 15 residues. Germline trimming cut 6 bases from V and 0 bases from J; bases unmatched to any gene: 3.

The J gene is TRBJ1-2, the V gene TRBV7-9, with 8 bases that match TRBD1. V trimming: 3 bases; J trimming: 4 bases; junction bases outside the gene matches: 4. The CDR3 runs to 14 residues. CDR1 and CDR2 (germline): SEHNR, FQNEAQ (reference sequence). The CDR3 coding sequence is TGTGCCAGCAGCTTCCAGGGGGCCGGCTATGGCTACACCTTC. It translates to CASSFQGAGYGYTF.

The V call is TRBV5-8, the J call TRBJ1-2, with D unresolved. The V gene's germline CDR1 is SGHTS and CDR2 YDEGEE. This CDR3 spans 14 amino acids. Trimming removed 2 bases at V and 4 bases at J, with 12 bases between. The CDR3 sequence is CASSFLGRGYGYTF. The CDR3 nucleotides read TGTGCCAGCAGCTTCCTCGGCCGGGGCTATGGCTACACCTTC.

V and J are TRBV12-3 or TRBV12-4 and TRBJ2-3; TRBD2 might be the D (6 bases). Trimming cost V 5 bases and J 1 base, with 13 bases left between them. CDR3 length equals 15 residues. This CDR3 is CASSGDSTRTDTQYF. CDR3 DNA: TGTGCCAGCAGTGGGGACTCCACCCGCACAGATACGCAGTATTTT.

The table lists this clonotype with many counts. The V gene is TRBV3-1, the J gene TRBJ2-5; D is undetermined. Germline values: CDR1 LGHDT, CDR2 YNNKEL (reference sequence). V was shortened by 3 bases and J by 7 bases, with 9 bases between the two germline ends. This CDR3 spans 12 amino acids. DNA for the CDR3: TGTGCCAGCAGCCACGAGTCGAGGACCCAGTACTTC. Its translation: CASSHESRTQYF.

The chain uses TRBV20-1 and TRBJ1-5, with TRBD1 matching over 11 bases. The CDR3 totals 16 residues. Germline-derived CDR1 and CDR2 are DFQATT and SNEGSKA (reference sequence). V gave up 0 bases and J gave up 0 bases; unmatched junction bases: 1. The CDR3 DNA follows: TGCAGTGCTAGAGATGGACAGGGGGCTAGCAATCAGCCCCAGCATTTT. Translation: CSARDGQGASNQPQHF.

This clonotype was detected many times. The chain uses TRBV7-2 and TRBJ2-7, with TRBD2 as a possible D gene (6 bases). Germline assignment: CDR1 SGHTA and CDR2 FQGNSA. The CDR3 sequence is 13 residues long. V was shortened by 7 bases and J by 7 bases, with 17 bases between the two germline ends. The CDR3 DNA is TGTGCCAGCACCCAGACGGGAGCGAGAGAGCAGTACTTC. Translation: CASTQTGAREQYF.

The sample holds a few counts of this clonotype. This sequence joins TRBV7-9 and TRBJ2-1; 10 bases line up with TRBD1. Trimming removed 6 bases from V and 7 bases from J; junction bases left unmatched: 3. CDR1 is SEHNR, CDR2 FQNEAQ, per germline (reference sequence). This CDR3 has 13 residues. The CDR3 loop reads CASRRTGGNEQFF. CDR3 sequence (DNA): TGTGCCAGCAGGCGGACAGGGGGGAATGAGCAGTTCTTC.

The chain has TRBV5-1 and TRBJ2-1, with a possible D match to TRBD2 (5 bases). Per the germline V gene, CDR1 is SGHRS and CDR2 is YFSETQ. V was pared by 4 bases and J by 4 bases, with 12 bases between. The length of the CDR3 is 14 residues. CDR3: CASSPDPGYNEQFF. The CDR3 coding sequence is TGCGCCAGCAGCCCCGACCCGGGATACAATGAGCAGTTCTTC.

The chain employs TRBV9 and TRBJ1-2; D is possibly TRBD1 (5 bases). The CDR3 consists of 13 residues. V lost 0 bases and J lost 2, with 5 bases in between. Germline V CDR1 and CDR2: SGDLS, YYNGEE. The CDR3 region is CASSVGGNYGYTF. The CDR3 DNA sequence: TGTGCCAGCAGCGTAGGGGGGAACTATGGCTACACCTTC.

In this sample, this clonotype turned up a few times. The chain employs TRBV6-5 and TRBJ1-1, with TRBD1 as a possible D gene (5 bases). Germline V gene data show CDR1 as MNHEY and CDR2 as SVGAGI. The CDR3 contains 14 residues. V shed 0 bases and J shed 4 bases, with 9 bases lying between them. CDR3 residues: CASSYSDSSTEAFF. Here the CDR3 DNA reads TGTGCCAGCAGTTACTCCGACAGCAGCACTGAAGCTTTCTTT.

The chain recombines TRBV7-2 with TRBJ2-6; 9 nucleotides align to TRBD2. Trimming cost V 5 bases and J 0 bases; bases outside gene matches: 2. CDR3 length: 16 residues. Germline V gives CDR1 SGHTA, CDR2 FQGNSA. The CDR3 DNA follows: TGTGCCAGCAGCCGCGGGAGGGGCTCTGGGGCCAACGTCCTGACTTTC. Amino acid sequence: CASSRGRGSGANVLTF.

The rearrangement joins TRBV20-1 to TRBJ1-3, with D unclear. Germline V CDR1 and CDR2: DFQATT, SNEGSKA (reference sequence). The germline V and J ends were trimmed by 1 base and 4 bases, with 11 bases remaining between them. This CDR3 spans 14 amino acids. The CDR3 sequence is CSARVVSPGNTIYF. CDR3 nucleotides: TGCAGTGCTAGAGTGGTCAGTCCCGGAAACACCATATATTTT.

The chain couples TRBV7-2 to TRBJ2-3; D is unresolved. Germline assignment: CDR1 SGHTA and CDR2 FQGNSA. The CDR3 covers 17 residues. V was trimmed by 6 bases and J by 6 bases, leaving 25 bases between them. The CDR3 DNA sequence: TGTGCCAGCAGTTACATCGACGGTTGGCCCTTTTTTGATACGCAGTATTTT. Translated: CASSYIDGWPFFDTQYF.

The chain has TRBV20-1 and TRBJ1-1, with 8 bases that match TRBD1. The CDR3 totals 14 residues. J lost 3 bases, V lost 0 bases, and 3 bases had no gene match. CDR1 and CDR2 (germline): DFQATT, SNEGSKA (reference sequence). CDR3 coding DNA: TGCAGTGCTAGAGAGCTACAGGGGGACACTGAAGCTTTCTTT. Its protein product is CSARELQGDTEAFF.

The rearrangement joins TRBV7-2 to TRBJ1-6; no firm D call. V lost 5 bases and J lost 2, with 13 bases in between. Per germline, CDR1 SGHTA and CDR2 FQGNSA. The CDR3 runs to 16 residues. The CDR3 DNA is TGTGCCAGCAGCCCTACCCGCATCCCCTATAATTCACCCCTCCACTTT. Translated, it gives CASSPTRIPYNSPLHF.

This clonotype was counted only a few times. The chain joins TRBV20-1 to TRBJ2-3, with a tentative D call TRBD2 (6 bases). Looked up from germline, CDR1 is DFQATT and CDR2 is SNEGSKA (reference sequence). V lost 5 bases, J lost 1 base, and 16 bases lay in between. The CDR3 has 15 amino acids. The CDR3 is CSAVLMWRGTDTQYF. Written as DNA, the CDR3 is TGCAGTGCTGTTCTGATGTGGAGGGGCACAGATACGCAGTATTTT.

The chain links TRBV5-1 to TRBJ1-2, with D unresolved. The V gene's germline CDR1 is SGHRS and CDR2 YFSETQ. The CDR3 is 13 amino acids. The V end was cut by 4 bases, the J end by 4 bases, with 11 bases between. CDR3 protein: CASSKATTYGYTF. DNA of the CDR3: TGCGCCAGCAGCAAGGCCACCACCTATGGCTACACCTTC.

The CDR3, as DNA: TGTGCCAGCAGTGGAAGATGGGGCTCCGAGACCCAGTACTTC. Translating gives CASSGRWGSETQYF. The chain has TRBV12-3 or TRBV12-4 and TRBJ2-5; D possibly corresponds to TRBD1 (5 bases). V was shortened by 5 bases and J by 5 bases, with 15 bases between the two germline ends. The CDR3 has 14 amino acids.

This clonotype has more than one count but fewer than ten. The chain has TRBV20-1 and TRBJ2-5; D ambiguous. V was trimmed by 5 bases and J by 1 base, leaving 11 bases between them. Germline V lookup: CDR1 DFQATT, CDR2 SNEGSKA (reference sequence). The CDR3 contains 13 residues. The CDR3: CSAPPPPQETQYF. The CDR3 DNA reads TGCAGTGCTCCTCCTCCGCCCCAAGAGACCCAGTACTTC.

Turning to this clonotype: One end of the junction varies from germline; a read error may be responsible. The chain uses TRBV7-2 and TRBJ2-3; no reliable D call. Germline V gene lookup returns CDR1 SGHTA and CDR2 FQGNSA. This CDR3 region has 14 residues. CDR3 bases: TGTGACAGCAGCTTAGTCCAGGGCACAGATACGCAGTATTTT. Protein product: CDSSLVQGTDTQYF.

This clonotype was counted at least ten times. The chain employs TRBV5-1 and TRBJ1-1; possibly TRBD1 for D (5 bases). With 4 bases removed from V and 1 base from J, the gap between germline ends came to 11 bases. The CDR3 consists of 14 residues. The germline CDR1 and CDR2 sequences are SGHRS and YFSETQ. The CDR3 loop is CASSPGTGNTEAFF. The CDR3 DNA sequence: TGCGCCAGCAGCCCCGGGACGGGGAACACTGAAGCTTTCTTT.

The CDR3 reads CAYEGVGDTQYF. The DNA for the CDR3 is TGTGCCTACGAGGGGGTCGGAGATACGCAGTATTTT. This chain joins TRBV7-2 and TRBJ2-3; TRBD1 is a possible D gene (6 bases). Trimming removed 11 bases at V and 5 bases at J, with 14 bases between. CDR1 is SGHTA, CDR2 FQGNSA, per germline. The CDR3 has 12 amino acids. Full variable domain (rest looked up from reference TRBV7-2 and TRBJ2-3): GAGVSQSPSNKVTEKGKDVELRCDPISGHTALYWYRQSLGQGLEFLIYFQGNSAPDKSGLPSDRFSAERTGGSVSTLTIQRTQQEDSAVYLCAYEGVGDTQYFGPGTRLTVL.

CDR3 residues: CASSLAGEVTGELFF. As DNA, the CDR3 is TGTGCCAGCAGCTTAGCGGGTGAGGTCACCGGGGAGCTGTTTTTT. This chain links TRBV7-6 with TRBJ2-2, with D uncertain. In germline, CDR1 is SGHVS, CDR2 FNYEAQ. The CDR3 runs to 15 residues. V dropped 0 bases and J dropped 4 bases, with 9 bases sitting between them.

This clonotype appeared a few times. The chain uses TRBV7-6 and TRBJ1-6, with a weak D call TRBD1 (6 bases). Deletions cut 1 base from V and 7 bases from J, with 11 bases between. This CDR3 spans 15 amino acids. In germline, CDR1 is SGHVS, CDR2 FNYEAQ. CDR3 in amino acids: CASSLDGGRNSPLHF. CDR3 DNA: TGTGCCAGCAGCTTAGATGGGGGGCGGAATTCACCCCTCCACTTT. The full variable domain, rest sourced from reference TRBV7-6 and TRBJ1-6, is GAGVSQSPRYKVTKRGQDVALRCDPISGHVSLYWYRQALGQGPEFLTYFNYEAQQDKSGLPNDRFSAERPEGSISTLTIQRTEQRDSAMYRCASSLDGGRNSPLHFGNGTRLTVT.

In this sample, this clonotype turned up many times. V is TRBV4-3 and J is TRBJ2-1; D might be TRBD1 or TRBD2, each matching 5 bases. This CDR3 comprises 16 residues. V was shortened by 3 bases and J by 3 bases, with 15 bases between the two germline ends. Germline V gene sequence: CDR1 LGHNA, CDR2 YSLEER. In nucleotides, the CDR3 is TGCGCCAGCAGCCAGGGAGTAGGGGCCTTCTACAATGAGCAGTTCTTC. Protein: CASSQGVGAFYNEQFF.